This TCR beta chain was recovered during a study of shared clonotypes between healthy human individuals. Study-level points and caveats: Rarefaction showed sorted-subset sequencing was incomplete despite large depth. Clonotype sharing across a few donors was observed for around 4.8% of naive CD4 clonotypes.

Points on this clone: The antigen is not known.

The ends lost 1 base at V and 4 bases at J; junction bases unmatched: 4. From germline, CDR1 is SGHNT and CDR2 YYREEE (reference sequence). CDR3 size: 16 residues. Evenly divided among several immunoSEQ plates was the genomic DNA of each subset. Only in-frame clones appear in the TCRdb table, and some are missing; sequencing was by immunoSEQ multiplex PCR. The table lists nearly 1 million clones, approximately 80% of them singletons, with nearly 1.5% in the top ten. CD4+ cells were split into CD45RA+ naive and CD45RA-negative memory subsets. The origin of this receptor is a young man in good health. The chain employs TRBV5-4 and TRBJ2-3; 12 bases are a match to TRBD2. The sample consisted of memory CD4+ T cells sorted from blood. This sample's subset: CD45RA-negative fraction. The CDR3, as DNA: TGTGCCAGCAGCTTGCAGCTAGCGGGGGGGGCAGATACGCAGTATTTT. The encoded protein is CASSLQLAGGADTQYF.